The present entry profiles one TCR beta chain with its context. This specimen belongs to a study of T cells after somatic rescue of genetic block. V lost 6 bases, J lost 0 bases, and 6 bases stayed unmatched. In germline, CDR1 is SEHNR, CDR2 FQNEAQ (reference sequence). CDR3 length: 15 amino acids. Assay: immunoSEQ multiplex PCR; the TCRdb copy retains only in-frame clones and omits some. The sample has 80,000 to 100,000 clones, 85% to 90% seen once; the top ten hold under 2%. This receptor was taken from a woman between 18 and 29 years old. This chain connects TRBV7-9 to TRBJ1-2; 8 bases fit TRBD1. The sample was peripheral blood mononuclear cells (PBMCs). CDR3 residues: CASRPLDRANYGYTF. In nucleotides, the CDR3 is TGTGCCAGCAGGCCATTGGACAGGGCTAACTATGGCTACACCTTC.